This T cell receptor (beta chain) was sequenced for a study of neurological immune-mediated disorders. The CDR3 is 15 amino acids. Germline CDR1 and CDR2: SGHVS and FNYEAQ. After removal of 5 bases from V and 5 bases from J, the junction contained 5 bases not matched to a gene. This clonotype has more than one count but fewer than ten. TCRdb re-analysed the 5' RACE reads in MiXCR, keeping a single row per CDR3 protein. The sample yields more than 50,000 distinct CDR3 sequences, 4% to 6% seen once. V gene TRBV7-6 combines with J gene TRBJ1-4; 10 nucleotides match TRBD1. Sequencing was carried out using PBMCs. The receptor was isolated from a young woman with multiple sclerosis. CDR3 sequence (DNA): TGTGCCAGCAGCCCAGGGACAGGGGCAAATGAAAAACTGTTTTTT. Protein product: CASSPGTGANEKLFF.